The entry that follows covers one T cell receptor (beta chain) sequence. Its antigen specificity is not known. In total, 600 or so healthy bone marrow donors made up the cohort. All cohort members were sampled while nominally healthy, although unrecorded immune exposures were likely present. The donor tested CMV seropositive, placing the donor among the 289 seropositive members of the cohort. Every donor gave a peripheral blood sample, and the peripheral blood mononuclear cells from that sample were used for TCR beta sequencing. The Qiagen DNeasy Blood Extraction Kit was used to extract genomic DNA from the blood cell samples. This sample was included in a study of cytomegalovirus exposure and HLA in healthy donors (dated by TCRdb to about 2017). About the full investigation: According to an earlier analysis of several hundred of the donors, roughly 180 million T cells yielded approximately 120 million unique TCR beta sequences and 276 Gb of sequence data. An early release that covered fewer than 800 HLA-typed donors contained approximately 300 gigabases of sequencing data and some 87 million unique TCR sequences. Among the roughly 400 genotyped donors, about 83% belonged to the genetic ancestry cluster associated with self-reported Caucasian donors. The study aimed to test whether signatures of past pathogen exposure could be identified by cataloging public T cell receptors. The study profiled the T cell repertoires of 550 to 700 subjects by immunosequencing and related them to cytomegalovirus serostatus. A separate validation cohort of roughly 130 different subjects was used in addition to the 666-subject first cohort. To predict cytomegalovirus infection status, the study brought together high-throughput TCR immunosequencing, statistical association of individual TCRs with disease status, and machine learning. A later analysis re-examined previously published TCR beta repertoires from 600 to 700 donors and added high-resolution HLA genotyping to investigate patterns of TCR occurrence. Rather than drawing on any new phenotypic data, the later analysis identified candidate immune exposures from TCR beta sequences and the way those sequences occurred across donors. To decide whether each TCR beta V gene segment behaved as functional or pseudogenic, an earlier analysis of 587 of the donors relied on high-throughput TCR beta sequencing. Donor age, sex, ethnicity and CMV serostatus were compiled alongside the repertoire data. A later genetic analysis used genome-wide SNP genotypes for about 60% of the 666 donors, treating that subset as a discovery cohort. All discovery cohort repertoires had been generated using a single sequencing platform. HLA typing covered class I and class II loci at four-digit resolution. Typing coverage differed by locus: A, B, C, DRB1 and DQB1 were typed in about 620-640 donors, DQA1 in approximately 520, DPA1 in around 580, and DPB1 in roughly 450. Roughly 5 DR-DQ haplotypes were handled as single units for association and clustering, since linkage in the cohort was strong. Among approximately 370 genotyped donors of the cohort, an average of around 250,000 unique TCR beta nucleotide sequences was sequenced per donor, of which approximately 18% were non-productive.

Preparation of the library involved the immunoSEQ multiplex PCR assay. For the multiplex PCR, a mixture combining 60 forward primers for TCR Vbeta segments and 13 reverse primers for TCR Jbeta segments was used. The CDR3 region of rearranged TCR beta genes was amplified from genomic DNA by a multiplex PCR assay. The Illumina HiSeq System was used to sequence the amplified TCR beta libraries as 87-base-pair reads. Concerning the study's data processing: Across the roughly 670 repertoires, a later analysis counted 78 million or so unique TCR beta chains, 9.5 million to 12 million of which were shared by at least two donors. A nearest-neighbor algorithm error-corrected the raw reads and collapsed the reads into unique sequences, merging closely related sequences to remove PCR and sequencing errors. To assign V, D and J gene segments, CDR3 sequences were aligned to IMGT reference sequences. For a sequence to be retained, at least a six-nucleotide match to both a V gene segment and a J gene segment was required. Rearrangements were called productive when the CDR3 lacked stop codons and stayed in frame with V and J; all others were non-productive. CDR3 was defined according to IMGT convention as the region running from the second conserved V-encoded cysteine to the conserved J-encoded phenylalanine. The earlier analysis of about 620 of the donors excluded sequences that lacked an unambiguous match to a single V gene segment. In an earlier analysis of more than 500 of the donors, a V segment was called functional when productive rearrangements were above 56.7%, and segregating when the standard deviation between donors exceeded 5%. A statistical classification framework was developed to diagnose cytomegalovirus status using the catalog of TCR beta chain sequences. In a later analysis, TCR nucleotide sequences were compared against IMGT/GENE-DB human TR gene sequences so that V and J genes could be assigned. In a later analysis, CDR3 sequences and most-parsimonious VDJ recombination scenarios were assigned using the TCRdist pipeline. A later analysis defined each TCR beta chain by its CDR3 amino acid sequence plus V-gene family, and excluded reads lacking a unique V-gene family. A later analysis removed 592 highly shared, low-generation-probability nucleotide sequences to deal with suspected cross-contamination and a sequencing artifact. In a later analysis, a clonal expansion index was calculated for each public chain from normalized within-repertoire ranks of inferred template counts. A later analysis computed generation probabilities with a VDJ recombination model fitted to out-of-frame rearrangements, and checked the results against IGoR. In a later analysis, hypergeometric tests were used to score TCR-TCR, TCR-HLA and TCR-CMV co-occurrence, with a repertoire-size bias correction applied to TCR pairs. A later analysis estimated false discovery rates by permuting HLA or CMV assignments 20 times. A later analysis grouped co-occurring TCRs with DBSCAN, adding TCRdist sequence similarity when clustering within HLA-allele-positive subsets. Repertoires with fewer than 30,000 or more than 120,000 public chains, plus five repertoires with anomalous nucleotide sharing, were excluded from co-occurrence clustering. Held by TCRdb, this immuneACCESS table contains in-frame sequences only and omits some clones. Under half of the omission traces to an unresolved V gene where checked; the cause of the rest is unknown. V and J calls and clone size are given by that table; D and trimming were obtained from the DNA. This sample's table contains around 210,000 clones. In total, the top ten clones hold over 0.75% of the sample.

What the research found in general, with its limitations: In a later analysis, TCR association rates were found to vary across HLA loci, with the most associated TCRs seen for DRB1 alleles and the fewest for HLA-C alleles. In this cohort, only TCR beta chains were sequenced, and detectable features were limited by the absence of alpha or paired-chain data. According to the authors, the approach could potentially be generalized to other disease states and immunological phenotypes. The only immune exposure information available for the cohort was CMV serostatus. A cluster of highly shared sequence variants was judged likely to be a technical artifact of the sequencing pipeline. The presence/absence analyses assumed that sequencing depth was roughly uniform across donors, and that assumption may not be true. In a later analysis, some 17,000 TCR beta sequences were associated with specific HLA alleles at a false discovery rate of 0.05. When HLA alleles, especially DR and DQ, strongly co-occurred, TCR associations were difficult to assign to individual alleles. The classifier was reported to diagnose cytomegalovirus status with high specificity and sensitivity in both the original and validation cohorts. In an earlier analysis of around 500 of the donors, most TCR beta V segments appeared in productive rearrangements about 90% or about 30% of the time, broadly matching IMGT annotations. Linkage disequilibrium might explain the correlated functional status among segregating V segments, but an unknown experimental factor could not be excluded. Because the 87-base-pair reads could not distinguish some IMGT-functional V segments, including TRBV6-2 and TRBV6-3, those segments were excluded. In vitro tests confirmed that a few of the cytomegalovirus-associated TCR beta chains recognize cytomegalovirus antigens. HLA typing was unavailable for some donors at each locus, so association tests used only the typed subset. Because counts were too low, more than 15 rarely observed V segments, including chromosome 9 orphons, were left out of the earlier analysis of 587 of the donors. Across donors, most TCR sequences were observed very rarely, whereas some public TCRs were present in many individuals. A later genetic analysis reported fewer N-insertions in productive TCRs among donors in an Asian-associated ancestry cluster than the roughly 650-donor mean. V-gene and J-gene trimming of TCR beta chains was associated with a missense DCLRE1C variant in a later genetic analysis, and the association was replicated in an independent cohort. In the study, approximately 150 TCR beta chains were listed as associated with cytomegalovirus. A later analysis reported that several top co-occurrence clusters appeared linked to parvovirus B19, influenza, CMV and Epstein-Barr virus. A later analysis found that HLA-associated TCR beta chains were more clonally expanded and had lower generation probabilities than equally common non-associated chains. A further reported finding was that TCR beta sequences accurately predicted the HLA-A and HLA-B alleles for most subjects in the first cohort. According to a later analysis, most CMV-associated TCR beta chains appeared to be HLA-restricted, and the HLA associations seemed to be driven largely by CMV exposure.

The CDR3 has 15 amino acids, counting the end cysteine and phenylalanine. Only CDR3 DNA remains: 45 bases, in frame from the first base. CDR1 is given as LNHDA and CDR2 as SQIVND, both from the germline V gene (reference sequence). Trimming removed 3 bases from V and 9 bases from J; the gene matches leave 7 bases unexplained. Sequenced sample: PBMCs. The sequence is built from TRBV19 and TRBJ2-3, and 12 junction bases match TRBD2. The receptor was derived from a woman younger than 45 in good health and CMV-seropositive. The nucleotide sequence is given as TGTGCCAGTAGTATGACTAGCGGGGGTTACACAACGCAGTATTTT. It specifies CASSMTSGGYTTQYF.